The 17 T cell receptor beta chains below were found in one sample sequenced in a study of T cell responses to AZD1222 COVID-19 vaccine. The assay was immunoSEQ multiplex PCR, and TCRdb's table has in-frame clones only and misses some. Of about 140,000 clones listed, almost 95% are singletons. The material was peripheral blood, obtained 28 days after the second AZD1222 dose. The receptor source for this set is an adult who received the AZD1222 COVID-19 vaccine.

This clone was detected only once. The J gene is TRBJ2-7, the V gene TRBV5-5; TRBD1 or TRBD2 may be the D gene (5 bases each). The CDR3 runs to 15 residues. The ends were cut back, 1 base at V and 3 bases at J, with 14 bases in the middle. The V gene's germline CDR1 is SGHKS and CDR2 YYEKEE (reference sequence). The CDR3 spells CASSLHAGGLYEQYV. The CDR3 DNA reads TGTGCCAGCAGCTTGCACGCTGGGGGTCTCTACGAGCAGTACGTC.

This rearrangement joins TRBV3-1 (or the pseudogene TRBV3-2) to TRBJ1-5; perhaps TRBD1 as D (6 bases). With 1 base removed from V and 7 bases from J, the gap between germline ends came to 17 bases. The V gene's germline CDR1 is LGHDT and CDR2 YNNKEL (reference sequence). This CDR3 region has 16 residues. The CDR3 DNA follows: TGTGCCAGCAGCCAAGGTATGGGGGCAGGGGAGCAGCCCCAGCATTTT. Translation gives CASSQGMGAGEQPQHF.

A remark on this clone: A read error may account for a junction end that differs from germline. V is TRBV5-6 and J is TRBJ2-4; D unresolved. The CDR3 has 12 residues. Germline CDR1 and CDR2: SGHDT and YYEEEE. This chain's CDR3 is CASSLVSAPPDF. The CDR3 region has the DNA TGTGCCAGCAGCTTGGTGTCGGCTCCACCAGACTTC.

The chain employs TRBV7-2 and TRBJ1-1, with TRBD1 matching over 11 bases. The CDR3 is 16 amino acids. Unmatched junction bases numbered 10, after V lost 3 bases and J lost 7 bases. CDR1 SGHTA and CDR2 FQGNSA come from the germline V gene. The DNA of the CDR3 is TGTGCCAGCAGCTTCGGTTCCGGGACAGGGGGTATTGAAGCTTTCTTT. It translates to CASSFGSGTGGIEAFF.

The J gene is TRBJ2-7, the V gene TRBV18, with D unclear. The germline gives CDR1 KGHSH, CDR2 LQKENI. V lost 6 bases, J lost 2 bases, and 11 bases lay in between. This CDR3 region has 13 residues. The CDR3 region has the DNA TGTGCCAGCTCGTCTCAGGATACCTACGAGCAGTACTTC. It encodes CASSSQDTYEQYF.

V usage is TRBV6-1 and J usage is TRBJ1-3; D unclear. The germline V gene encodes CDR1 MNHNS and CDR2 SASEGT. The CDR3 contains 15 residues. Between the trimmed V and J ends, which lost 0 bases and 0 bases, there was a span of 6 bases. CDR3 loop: CASSEAIASGNTIYF. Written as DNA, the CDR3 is TGTGCCAGCAGTGAAGCTATAGCCTCTGGAAACACCATATATTTT.

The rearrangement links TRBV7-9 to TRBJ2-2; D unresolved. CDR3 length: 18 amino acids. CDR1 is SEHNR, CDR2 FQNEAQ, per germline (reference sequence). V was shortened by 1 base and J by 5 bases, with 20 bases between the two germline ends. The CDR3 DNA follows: TGTGCCAGCAGCTTAGTATCAAGCGCATACGACGGGACCGGGGAGCTGTTTTTT. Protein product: CASSLVSSAYDGTGELFF.

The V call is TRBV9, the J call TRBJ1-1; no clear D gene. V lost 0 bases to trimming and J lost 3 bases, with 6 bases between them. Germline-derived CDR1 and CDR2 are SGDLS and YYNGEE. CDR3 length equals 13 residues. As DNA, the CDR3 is TGTGCCAGCAGCGTAGGGGCAGACACTGAAGCTTTCTTT. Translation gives CASSVGADTEAFF.

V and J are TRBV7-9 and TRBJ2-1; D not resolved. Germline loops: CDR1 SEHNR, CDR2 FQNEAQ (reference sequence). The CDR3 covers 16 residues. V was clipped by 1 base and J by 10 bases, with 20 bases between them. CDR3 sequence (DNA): TGTGCCAGCAGCTTAGGGGCGGCGAACGGGTTGTGGGAGCAGTTCTTC. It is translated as CASSLGAANGLWEQFF.

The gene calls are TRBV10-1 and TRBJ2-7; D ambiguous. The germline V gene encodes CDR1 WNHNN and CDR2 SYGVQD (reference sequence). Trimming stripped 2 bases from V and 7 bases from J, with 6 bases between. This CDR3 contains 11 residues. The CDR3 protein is CASSEGKEQYF. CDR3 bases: TGCGCCAGCAGTGAGGGGAAGGAGCAGTACTTC.

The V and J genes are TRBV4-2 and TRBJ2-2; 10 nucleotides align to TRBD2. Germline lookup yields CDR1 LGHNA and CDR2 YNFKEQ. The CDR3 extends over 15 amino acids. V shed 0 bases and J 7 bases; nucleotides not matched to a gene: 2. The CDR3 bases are TGTGCCAGCAGCCAAGAAGCGGGGGGGAGCGGGGAGCTGTTTTTT. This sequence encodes CASSQEAGGSGELFF.

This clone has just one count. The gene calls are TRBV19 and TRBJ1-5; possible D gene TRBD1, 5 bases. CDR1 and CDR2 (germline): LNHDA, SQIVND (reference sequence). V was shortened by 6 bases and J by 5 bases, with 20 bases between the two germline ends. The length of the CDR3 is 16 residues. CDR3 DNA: TGTGCCAGTAGCGGGGGTACGGGATGGGGAGATCAGCCCCAGCATTTT. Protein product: CASSGGTGWGDQPQHF.

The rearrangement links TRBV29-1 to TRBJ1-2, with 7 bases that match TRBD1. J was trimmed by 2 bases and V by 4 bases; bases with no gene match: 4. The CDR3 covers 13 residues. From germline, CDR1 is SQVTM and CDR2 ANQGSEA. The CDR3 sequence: CSVGSGGNYGYTF. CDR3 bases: TGCAGCGTTGGATCAGGGGGAAACTATGGCTACACCTTC.

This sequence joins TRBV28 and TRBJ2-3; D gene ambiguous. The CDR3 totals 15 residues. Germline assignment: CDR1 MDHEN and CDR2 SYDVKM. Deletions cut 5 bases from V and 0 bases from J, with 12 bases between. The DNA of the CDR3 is TGTGCCAGCAGTGGAAGGCGTCCTAGCACAGATACGCAGTATTTT. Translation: CASSGRRPSTDTQYF. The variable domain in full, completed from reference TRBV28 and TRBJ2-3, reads DVKVTQSSRYLVKRTGEKVFLECVQDMDHENMFWYRQDPGLGLRLIYFSYDVKMKEKGDIPEGYSVSREKKERFSLILESASTNQTSMYLCASSGRRPSTDTQYFGPGTRLTVL.

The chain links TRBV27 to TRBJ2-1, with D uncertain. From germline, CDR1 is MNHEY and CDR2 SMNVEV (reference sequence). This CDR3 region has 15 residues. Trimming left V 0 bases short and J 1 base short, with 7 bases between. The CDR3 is CASSLSYWSYNEQFF. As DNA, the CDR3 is TGTGCCAGCAGTTTATCCTACTGGTCCTACAATGAGCAGTTCTTC.

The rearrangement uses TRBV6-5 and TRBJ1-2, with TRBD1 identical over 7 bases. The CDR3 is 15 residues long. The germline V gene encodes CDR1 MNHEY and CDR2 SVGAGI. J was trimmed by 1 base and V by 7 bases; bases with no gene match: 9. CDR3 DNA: TGTGCCAGCATCAGAAGGGGACAGCATAACTATGGCTACACCTTC. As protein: CASIRRGQHNYGYTF.

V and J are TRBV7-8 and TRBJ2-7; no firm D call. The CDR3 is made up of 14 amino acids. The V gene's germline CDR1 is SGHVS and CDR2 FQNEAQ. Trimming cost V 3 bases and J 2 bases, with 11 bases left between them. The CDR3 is CASSLGPAPYEQYV. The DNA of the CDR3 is TGTGCCAGCAGCTTGGGCCCGGCCCCCTACGAGCAGTACGTC.